This T cell receptor beta chain was documented in a study of T cell responses to AZD1222 COVID-19 vaccine. Study results and limitations: Spike as a whole was targeted by vaccine-associated CD4 TCRs, dominant at 160-218 and 743-854. Targeting of unmutated variant regions was reportedly seen in nearly half of spike-specific TCRs. Females outnumbered males among donors, who were mostly white British; clonal diversity was possibly underestimated.

About this clone itself: Its matching antigen is unknown. The sample holds other DNA sequences that translate to the same CDR3.

Produced via immunoSEQ multiplex PCR; TCRdb's table is partial and in-frame only. The sample includes about 69,000 clones, approximately 90% of them seen just once. Germline lookup yields CDR1 SGHTA and CDR2 FQGNSA. Trimming stripped 1 base from V and 7 bases from J, with 7 bases between. The CDR3 covers 13 residues. The clonotype was recovered from an adult in good health. The material was peripheral blood, obtained on day 0 of AZD1222 vaccination. The V call is TRBV7-2, the J call TRBJ1-4, with D possibly TRBD1 on 5 matching bases. CDR3 loop: CASSLGGSEKLFF. CDR3 bases: TGTGCCAGCAGCTTAGGGGGCAGTGAAAAACTGTTTTTT. Filled out from reference TRBV7-2 and TRBJ1-4, the complete variable domain reads GAGVSQSPSNKVTEKGKDVELRCDPISGHTALYWYRQSLGQGLEFLIYFQGNSAPDKSGLPSDRFSAERTGGSVSTLTIQRTQQEDSAVYLCASSLGGSEKLFFGSGTQLSVL.